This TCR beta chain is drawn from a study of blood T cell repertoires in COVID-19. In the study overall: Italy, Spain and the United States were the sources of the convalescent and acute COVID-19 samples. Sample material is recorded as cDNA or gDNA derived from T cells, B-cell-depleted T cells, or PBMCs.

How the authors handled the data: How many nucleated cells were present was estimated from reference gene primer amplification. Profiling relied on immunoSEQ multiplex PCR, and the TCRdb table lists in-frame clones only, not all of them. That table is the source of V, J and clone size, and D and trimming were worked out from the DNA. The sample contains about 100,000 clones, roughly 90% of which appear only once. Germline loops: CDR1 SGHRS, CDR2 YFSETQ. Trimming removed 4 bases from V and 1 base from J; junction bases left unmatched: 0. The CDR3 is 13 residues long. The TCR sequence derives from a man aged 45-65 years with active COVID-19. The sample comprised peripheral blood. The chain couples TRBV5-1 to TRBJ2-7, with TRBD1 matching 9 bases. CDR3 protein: CASSDRGSYEQYF. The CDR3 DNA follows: TGCGCCAGCAGCGACAGGGGGTCCTACGAGCAGTACTTC.